This TCR beta chain was identified during a study of early T cells in non-severe SARS-CoV-2 infection. Study background: RNA in bulk from unsorted whole blood was sequenced, and chains were unpaired.

TCRdb reprocessed the 5' RACE reads with MiXCR, giving one entry per CDR3 protein. The repertoire consists of 55,000 to 85,000 distinct CDR3 sequences, with approximately 15% occurring once and the leading ten covering around 15%. Trimming took off 5 bases at V and 6 bases at J, with 13 bases between the two ends. Germline-derived CDR1 and CDR2 are SGHAT and FQNNGV. The CDR3 length is 13 residues. The rearrangement joins TRBV11-2 to TRBJ1-2; possibly TRBD1 for D (6 bases). Sequences were obtained from whole blood. This TCR was sampled from an adult who was a healthcare worker with PCR-confirmed SARS-CoV-2 infection or an uninfected control (not recorded which). The CDR3 sequence is CASSASQGNGYTF. As DNA, the CDR3 is TGTGCCAGCAGCGCTAGCCAGGGGAATGGCTACACCTTC.